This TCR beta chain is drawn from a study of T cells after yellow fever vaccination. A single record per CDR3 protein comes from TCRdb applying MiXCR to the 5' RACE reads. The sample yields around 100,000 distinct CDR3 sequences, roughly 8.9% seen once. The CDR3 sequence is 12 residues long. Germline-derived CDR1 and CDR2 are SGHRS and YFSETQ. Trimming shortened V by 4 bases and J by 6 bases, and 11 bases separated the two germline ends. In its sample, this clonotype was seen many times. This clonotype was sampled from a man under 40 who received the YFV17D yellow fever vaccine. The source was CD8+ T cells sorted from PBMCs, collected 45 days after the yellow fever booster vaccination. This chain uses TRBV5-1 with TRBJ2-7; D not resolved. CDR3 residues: CASSGDNSEQYF. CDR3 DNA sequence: TGCGCCAGCAGCGGAGACAATTCCGAGCAGTACTTC.